The entry below gives a single T cell receptor (beta chain) sequence along with its context. Its target antigen remains unknown. Per-base quality was not reported, and no clone a single base away is much larger than it. The cohort comprised 670 or so healthy bone marrow donors. Cohort members were all nominally healthy when sampled, although unrecorded immune exposures were likely present. The donor tested CMV seropositive, placing the donor among the 290 or so seropositive members of the cohort. Each donor provided a peripheral blood sample, and peripheral blood mononuclear cells were used for TCR beta sequencing. Genomic DNA extraction from the blood cell samples was performed with the Qiagen DNeasy Blood Extraction Kit. This sample is part of a study of cytomegalovirus exposure and HLA in healthy donors (dated by TCRdb to about 2017). Looking at the study overall: In an earlier analysis of about 560 of the donors, 276 Gb of sequence data and 100 million or so unique TCR beta sequences from some 170 million T cells were reported. Approximately 310 gigabases of sequencing data and around 90 million unique TCR sequences made up an early release that covered about 640 HLA-typed donors. On average, around 200,000 unique TCR beta nucleotide sequences were sequenced per donor among about 400 genotyped donors of the cohort, with roughly 19% of those sequences being non-productive. All discovery cohort repertoires had been generated using a single sequencing platform. In an earlier analysis of a few hundred of the donors, high-throughput TCR beta sequencing was used to judge whether each TCR beta V gene segment behaved as functional or pseudogenic. A separate validation cohort of approximately 120 different subjects was used in addition to the 666-subject first cohort. Genome-wide SNP genotypes for about 60% of the 666 donors were used in a later genetic analysis, which treated that subset as a discovery cohort. Of the roughly 400 genotyped donors, approximately 83% fell in the genetic ancestry cluster associated with self-reported Caucasian donors. The study combined high-throughput TCR immunosequencing, statistical association of individual TCRs with disease status, and machine learning to predict cytomegalovirus infection status. HLA typing covered class I and class II loci at four-digit resolution. The study profiled the T cell repertoires of 550 to 700 subjects by immunosequencing and related them to cytomegalovirus serostatus. Alongside the repertoire data, information on donor age, sex, ethnicity and CMV serostatus was compiled. The study aimed to test whether signatures of past pathogen exposure could be identified by cataloging public T cell receptors. A later analysis re-examined previously published TCR beta repertoires from around 670 donors and added high-resolution HLA genotyping to investigate patterns of TCR occurrence. A handful of DR-DQ haplotypes were handled as single units for association and clustering because linkage in the cohort was strong. Typing coverage differed by locus: A, B, C, DRB1 and DQB1 were typed in about 629-640 donors, DQA1 in about 550, DPA1 in 600 to 610, and DPB1 in 450 to 490. In the later analysis, no new phenotypic data were used to find candidate immune exposures; instead, reliance was placed on TCR beta sequences and their occurrence across donors.

Libraries were built with the immunoSEQ multiplex PCR assay. For the multiplex PCR, a mixture combining 60 forward primers for TCR Vbeta segments and 13 reverse primers for TCR Jbeta segments was used. Amplification of the CDR3 region of rearranged TCR beta genes was performed with a multiplex PCR assay on genomic DNA. Amplified TCR beta libraries were sequenced as 87-base-pair reads on the Illumina HiSeq System. The study's own analysis went as follows. A later analysis counted about 80 million unique TCR beta chains across the 666 repertoires, and some 11 million of these chains were shared by at least two donors. To remove PCR and sequencing errors, raw reads were error-corrected and collapsed into unique sequences using a nearest-neighbor algorithm that merged closely related sequences. To assign V, D and J gene segments, CDR3 sequences were aligned to IMGT reference sequences. For a sequence to be retained, at least a six-nucleotide match to both a V gene segment and a J gene segment was required. A rearrangement was called productive if the CDR3 had no stop codons and remained in frame with V and J, and every other rearrangement was called non-productive. CDR3 was defined according to IMGT convention as the region running from the second conserved V-encoded cysteine to the conserved J-encoded phenylalanine. In an earlier analysis of approximately 500 of the donors, sequences lacking an unambiguous match to a single V gene segment were excluded. An earlier analysis of 587 of the donors called V segments functional above 56.7% productive rearrangements and segregating when the between-donor standard deviation exceeded 5%. A statistical classification framework was developed to diagnose cytomegalovirus status using the catalog of TCR beta chain sequences. A later analysis assigned V and J genes by comparing TCR nucleotide sequences with IMGT/GENE-DB human TR gene sequences. In a later analysis, CDR3 sequences and most-parsimonious VDJ recombination scenarios were assigned using the TCRdist pipeline. In a later analysis, each TCR beta chain was defined by its CDR3 amino acid sequence together with its V-gene family, and reads lacking a unique V-gene family were excluded. To address suspected cross-contamination and a sequencing artifact, a later analysis removed some 620 highly shared, low-generation-probability nucleotide sequences. In a later analysis, a clonal expansion index for each public chain was calculated from normalized within-repertoire ranks of inferred template counts. In a later analysis, generation probabilities were computed with a VDJ recombination model fitted to out-of-frame rearrangements, and the resulting probabilities were checked against IGoR. In a later analysis, TCR-TCR, TCR-HLA and TCR-CMV co-occurrence was scored with hypergeometric tests, and a repertoire-size bias correction was applied to TCR pairs. A later analysis estimated false discovery rates by permuting HLA or CMV assignments 20 times. In a later analysis, co-occurring TCRs were grouped using DBSCAN, and TCRdist sequence similarity was added for clustering within HLA-allele-positive subsets. Repertoires with fewer than 30,000 or more than 120,000 public chains were left out of co-occurrence clustering, as were about five repertoires with anomalous nucleotide sharing. Imported from immuneACCESS, the table was reduced by TCRdb to in-frame sequences with V and J called. These copies leave out some clones; in studies compared against another copy, an unresolved V gene accounts for under half, and the cause of the remainder is not known. For V, J and clone size, that table is used; D and trimming come from the DNA. This sample gives 150,000 to 200,000 clones in total; over 80% of them show up just once. The top ten constitute 3.5% to 5% of the sample.

Summary of the overall study and its limitations: In this cohort, only TCR beta chains were sequenced, and detectable features were limited by the absence of alpha or paired-chain data. Three of the identified cytomegalovirus-associated TCR beta chains were confirmed in vitro to be specific for cytomegalovirus antigens. CMV serostatus was the only immune exposure information available for the cohort. In a later analysis, HLA-associated TCR beta chains showed more clonal expansion and lower generation probabilities than non-associated chains that were equally common. Across donors, most TCR sequences were observed very rarely, whereas some public TCRs were present in many individuals. Because some donors lacked HLA typing at each locus, the association tests relied only on the typed subset. Around 16 rarely observed V segments, including chromosome 9 orphons, were excluded from the earlier analysis of a few hundred of the donors because counts were too low. A further reported finding was that TCR beta sequences accurately predicted the HLA-A and HLA-B alleles for most subjects in the first cohort. Several of the top co-occurrence clusters appeared to be linked to parvovirus B19, influenza, CMV and Epstein-Barr virus, according to a later analysis. In a later analysis, 15,000 to 20,000 TCR beta sequences were associated with specific HLA alleles at a false discovery rate of 0.05. A later analysis found that most CMV-associated TCR beta chains appeared HLA-restricted, with HLA associations seemingly driven largely by CMV exposure. A later genetic analysis associated a missense DCLRE1C variant with V-gene and J-gene trimming of TCR beta chains, and an independent cohort replicated the association. The study listed 170 or so TCR beta chains as associated with cytomegalovirus. In a later analysis, TCR association rates were found to vary across HLA loci, with the most associated TCRs seen for DRB1 alleles and the fewest for HLA-C alleles. A later genetic analysis reported fewer N-insertions in productive TCRs among donors in an Asian-associated ancestry cluster than the roughly 700-donor mean. An earlier analysis of approximately 600 of the donors showed that most TCR beta V segments appeared in productive rearrangements either about 87% or about 30% of the time, which broadly matched IMGT annotations. According to the authors, the approach could potentially be generalized to other disease states and immunological phenotypes. Cytomegalovirus status was reported to be diagnosed by the classifier with high specificity and sensitivity in both the original and validation cohorts. Presence/absence analyses assumed roughly uniform sequencing depth across donors, an assumption that may not hold. The sequencing pipeline was judged likely to have produced a cluster of highly shared sequence variants as a technical artifact. Strong co-occurrence of HLA alleles, especially DR and DQ, made assigning TCR associations to individual alleles difficult. Correlated functional status among segregating V segments might be attributable to linkage disequilibrium, but an unknown experimental factor could not be ruled out.

The sequencing input was PBMCs. This clonotype was obtained from a man in his fifties or sixties in good health and CMV-seropositive.

CDR3 loop: CAWSGQGQNTEAFF. Here is the DNA: TGTGCCTGGAGTGGACAGGGACAGAACACTGAAGCTTTCTTT. This receptor chain uses TRBV30 and TRBJ1-1, and 7 bases in between align with TRBD1. The germline V gene (reference sequence) sets CDR1 to GTSNPN and CDR2 to SVGIG. From its cysteine to its phenylalanine, the CDR3 spans 14 amino acids. Only CDR3 DNA remains: 42 bases, in frame from the first base. Relative to germline, V is missing 1 base and J is missing 1 base, with 3 bases of the junction outside any gene match. This CDR3, with the reference TRBV30 and TRBJ1-1 proteins standing in past its ends, gives the full variable domain SQTIHQWPATLVQPVGSPLSLECTVEGTSNPNLYWYRQAAGRGLQLLFYSVGIGQISSEVPQNLSASRPQDRQFILSSKKLLLSDSGFYLCAWSGQGQNTEAFFGQGTRLTVV.